These T cell receptor beta chains were read from a single sample in a study of blood T cell repertoires in COVID-19. Some clones are missing from TCRdb's copy, which holds only in-frame ones; the method was immunoSEQ multiplex PCR. The sample includes about 190,000 clones, roughly 82% of them seen just once. Source material: peripheral blood. These receptors all come from a woman in her sixties with COVID-19, enrolled during active disease. The CDR3 runs from the conserved cysteine through the conserved F or W. D genes are given only for firm matches. A clone size is listed for some rows: how often the clone was seen (once, few, many), or a class if it is expanded.

NA	TRBV15	TRBD1	16	TRBJ2-1	TGTGCCACCAGCAGAGTAGGGCAGGGGGCTGACAATGAGCAGTTCTTC	CATSRVGQGADNEQFF
NA	TRBV7-2	NA	14	TRBJ1-2	TGTGCCAGCAGCTTAGCGCGGGCCAACTATGGCTACACCTTC	CASSLARANYGYTF
NA	TRBV7-9	TRBD2	19	TRBJ2-5	TGTGCCAGCAGCCCCGCCCCACCACTAGCGGGAGTGCGTGGGGAGACCCAGTACTTC	CASSPAPPLAGVRGETQYF
few	TRBV11-2	NA	13	TRBJ2-7	TGTGCCAGCAGCCCGGCCAGGGTAAGCGAGCAGTACTTC	CASSPARVSEQYF
NA	TRBV27	TRBD1	15	TRBJ1-2	TGTGCCAGCAGCCACCGGGACAGGGGAAACTATGGCTACACCTTC	CASSHRDRGNYGYTF
NA	TRBV19	NA	15	TRBJ1-5	TGTGCCAGTAGACGGGTCACAAATAGCAATCAGCCCCAGCATTTT	CASRRVTNSNQPQHF
NA	TRBV5-1	NA	16	TRBJ2-3	TGCGCCAGCAGCTTACAGACCGCCTTTAGCACAGATACGCAGTATTTT	CASSLQTAFSTDTQYF
NA	TRBV4-1	TRBD1	16	TRBJ1-6	TGCGCCAGCAGCCAAATTGGCCGTGACAGGGGGGAGTCCCTCCACTTT	CASSQIGRDRGESLHF
NA	TRBV10-3	NA	15	TRBJ2-1	TGTGCCATCAGTGACGGTCGGAGGCTAAACAATGAGCAGTTCTTC	CAISDGRRLNNEQFF
NA	TRBV4-2	NA	16	TRBJ1-4	TGTGCCAGCAGCCAAGATGGACAGCTTCCTAATGAAAAACTGTTTTTT	CASSQDGQLPNEKLFF
NA	TRBV5-1	NA	15	TRBJ2-3	TGCGCCAGCAGCTCCCCGGACACGAGCACAGATACGCAGTATTTT	CASSSPDTSTDTQYF
NA	TRBV3-1/TRBV3-2	NA	14	TRBJ2-3	TGTGCCAGCAGCCCCCAGGAGGGAATATATACGCAGTATTTT	CASSPQEGIYTQYF
NA	TRBV7-8	NA	15	TRBJ2-1	TGTGCCAGCAGCTTAACCTCGGGGTCCCTCGGTGAGCAGTTCTTC	CASSLTSGSLGEQFF
NA	TRBV18	NA	14	TRBJ1-5	TGTGCCAGCTCACCTCAGAAGGGGTATGAGCCCCAGCATTTT	CASSPQKGYEPQHF
NA	TRBV6-5	NA	14	TRBJ1-3	TGTGCCAGCAACCCCCTGGCGGGTGGAAACACCATATATTTT	CASNPLAGGNTIYF
NA	TRBV10-2	NA	14	TRBJ2-7	TGCGCCAGCACCCCCAGTTCCAGCTCCTACGAGCAGTACTTC	CASTPSSSSYEQYF
NA	TRBV3-1/TRBV3-2	NA	14	TRBJ1-4	TGTGCCAGCAGCCCCCTCGAGGCCGGTGAAAAACTGTTTTTT	CASSPLEAGEKLFF
NA	TRBV6-5	NA	15	TRBJ2-1	TGTGCCAGCACCCCATTCACAAACTCCTACAATGAGCAGTTCTTC	CASTPFTNSYNEQFF
NA	TRBV11-1	NA	11	TRBJ1-1	TGTGCCAGCAGCTTAGGGGAGGAAGCTTTCTTT	CASSLGEEAFF
NA	TRBV19	NA	13	TRBJ1-5	TGTGCCAGTAGTTCAGGGGTTGAGCAGCCCCAGCATTTT	CASSSGVEQPQHF
few	TRBV5-1	TRBD2	15	TRBJ2-7	TGCGCCAGCAGCTACGGACTAGCGGGAGACTACGAGCAGTACTTC	CASSYGLAGDYEQYF
once	TRBV19	TRBD1	15	TRBJ2-2	TGTGCCACCGGATGGACAGGGTCGAAGACCGGGGAGCTGTTTTTT	CATGWTGSKTGELFF
NA	TRBV6-4	TRBD1	17	TRBJ2-2	TGTGCCAGCAGACAAGTGGCCGCGGGACAGGGGGCCGGGGAGCTGTTTTTT	CASRQVAAGQGAGELFF
NA	TRBV7-3	TRBD1	13	TRBJ2-5	TGTGCCAGCAGCCCAGACAGGGGCGCGGCCCAGTACTTC	CASSPDRGAAQYF
NA	TRBV28	NA	14	TRBJ1-2	TGTGCCAGCAGCAATGACGGGCGTCGGGGTGGCTACACCTTC	CASSNDGRRGGYTF
NA	TRBV28	NA	15	TRBJ2-7	TGTGCCAGCAGTTTTCAAAACCCTACAGCCTACGAGCAGTACTTC	CASSFQNPTAYEQYF
NA	TRBV29-1	TRBD2	16	TRBJ2-1	TGCAGCGTTGATGGGAGGGGACTAGCGGGAGTTTCCGAGCAGTTCTTC	CSVDGRGLAGVSEQFF
NA	TRBV30	NA	14	TRBJ2-7	TGTGCCTGGAGTGTCTGGCAGACTTCCTACGAGCAGTACTTC	CAWSVWQTSYEQYF